This paragraph reports one TCR beta chain. No antigen is known for it. With 5 bases clipped from V and 4 bases from J, the junction kept 7 bases outside the gene matches. Per germline, CDR1 SQVTM and CDR2 ANQGSEA. The CDR3 totals 14 residues. PCR used 60 Vbeta primers and 13 Jbeta primers. Using immunoSEQ multiplex PCR, the repertoire was profiled, and TCRdb retains in-frame clones only, with some absent. The sample lists some 130,000 clones, roughly 82% occurring once. The data stem from a study of cytomegalovirus exposure and HLA in healthy donors. Overall study results and limits: Common viral pathogens seemed to be connected with several of the most significant clusters, according to a later analysis. A later analysis revealed that TCR association rates differed between HLA loci, peaking at DRB1 and bottoming out at HLA-C.

Everyone who donated was a healthy bone marrow donor. Input material: PBMCs. V gene TRBV29-1 combines with J gene TRBJ2-3; TRBD2 matches 9 bases. The source is a male donor in good health and CMV-seropositive. The CDR3 protein is CSVLGGGRADTQYF. In nucleotides, the CDR3 is TGCAGCGTTTTGGGGGGCGGGAGGGCAGATACGCAGTATTTT.